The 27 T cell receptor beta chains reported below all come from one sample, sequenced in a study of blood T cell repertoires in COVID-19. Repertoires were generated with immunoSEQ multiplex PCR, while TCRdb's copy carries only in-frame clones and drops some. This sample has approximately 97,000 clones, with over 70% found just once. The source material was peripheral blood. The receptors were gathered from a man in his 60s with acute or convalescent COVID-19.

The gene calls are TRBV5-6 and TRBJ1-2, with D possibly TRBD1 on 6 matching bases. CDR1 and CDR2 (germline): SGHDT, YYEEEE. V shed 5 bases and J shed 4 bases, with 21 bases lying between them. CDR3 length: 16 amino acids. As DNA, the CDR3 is TGTGCCAGCAGTCATTATGAGGAGCGGGGGCTCTATGGCTACACCTTC. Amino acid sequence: CASSHYEERGLYGYTF.

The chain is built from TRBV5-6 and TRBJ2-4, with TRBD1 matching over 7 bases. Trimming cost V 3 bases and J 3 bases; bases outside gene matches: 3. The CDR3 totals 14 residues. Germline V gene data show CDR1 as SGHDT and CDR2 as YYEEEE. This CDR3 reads CASSSGTVKNIQYF. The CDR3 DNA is TGTGCCAGCAGCTCCGGGACAGTCAAAAACATTCAGTACTTC.

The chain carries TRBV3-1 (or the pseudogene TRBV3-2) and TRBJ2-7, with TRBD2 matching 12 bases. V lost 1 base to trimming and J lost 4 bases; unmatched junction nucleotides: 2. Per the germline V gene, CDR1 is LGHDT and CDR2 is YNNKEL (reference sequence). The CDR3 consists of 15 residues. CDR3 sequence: CASSQGGLAGYEQYF. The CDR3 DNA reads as TGTGCCAGCAGCCAAGGCGGACTAGCGGGATACGAGCAGTACTTC.

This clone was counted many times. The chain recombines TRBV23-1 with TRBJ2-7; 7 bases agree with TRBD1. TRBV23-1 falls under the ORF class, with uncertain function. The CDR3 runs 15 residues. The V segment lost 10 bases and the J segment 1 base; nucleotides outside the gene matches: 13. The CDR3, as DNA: TGCGCCAACCTTACTAGGGCAGGGGGATCCTACGAGCAGTACTTC. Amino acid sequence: CANLTRAGGSYEQYF.

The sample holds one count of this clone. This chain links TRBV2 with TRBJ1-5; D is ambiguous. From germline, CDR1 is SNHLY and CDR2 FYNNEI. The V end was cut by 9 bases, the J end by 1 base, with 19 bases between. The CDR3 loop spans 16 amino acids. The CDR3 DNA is TGTGCCAGTAGCATTCGGAGGGTTTCGAGCAATCAGCCCCAGCATTTT. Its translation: CASSIRRVSSNQPQHF.

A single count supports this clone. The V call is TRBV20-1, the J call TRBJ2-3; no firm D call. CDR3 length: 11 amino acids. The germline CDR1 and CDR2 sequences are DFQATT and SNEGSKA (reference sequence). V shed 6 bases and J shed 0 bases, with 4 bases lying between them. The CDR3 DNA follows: TGCAGTGCCACTAGCACAGATACGCAGTATTTT. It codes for CSATSTDTQYF.

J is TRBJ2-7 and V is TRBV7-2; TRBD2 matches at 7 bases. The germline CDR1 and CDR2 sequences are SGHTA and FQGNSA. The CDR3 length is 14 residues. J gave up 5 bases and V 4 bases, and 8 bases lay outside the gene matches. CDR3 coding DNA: TGTGCCAGCAGCTGGGGCGGGAGTTCGCACGAGCAGTACTTC. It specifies CASSWGGSSHEQYF.

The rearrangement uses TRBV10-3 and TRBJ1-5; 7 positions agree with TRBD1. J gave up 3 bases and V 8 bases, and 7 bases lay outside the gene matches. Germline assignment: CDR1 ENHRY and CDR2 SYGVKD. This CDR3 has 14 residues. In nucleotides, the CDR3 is TGTGCCATCGGCCGGGACAGTGCCAATCAGCCCCAGCATTTT. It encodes CAIGRDSANQPQHF.

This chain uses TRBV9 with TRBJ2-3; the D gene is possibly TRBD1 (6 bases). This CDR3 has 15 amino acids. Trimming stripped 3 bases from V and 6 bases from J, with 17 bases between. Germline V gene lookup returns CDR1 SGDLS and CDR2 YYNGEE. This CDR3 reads CASSAMGTNGDTQYF. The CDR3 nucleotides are TGTGCCAGCAGCGCCATGGGGACAAACGGGGATACGCAGTATTTT. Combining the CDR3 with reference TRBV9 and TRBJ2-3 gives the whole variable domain DSGVTQTPKHLITATGQRVTLRCSPRSGDLSVYWYQQSLDQGLQFLIQYYNGEERAKGNILERFSAQQFPDLHSELNLSSLELGDSALYFCASSAMGTNGDTQYFGPGTRLTVL.

The CDR3 here is CASSYSSASGRGAPETQYF. For the CDR3, the DNA is TGTGCCAGCAGTTACTCGTCCGCTAGCGGGAGGGGGGCACCAGAGACCCAGTACTTC. The chain combines TRBV6-2 or TRBV6-3 with TRBJ2-5; TRBD2 agrees at 12 bases. Germline V gives CDR1 MNHEY, CDR2 SVGEGT. This CDR3 has 19 amino acids. V lost 0 bases and J lost 4; bases outside the gene matches: 12.

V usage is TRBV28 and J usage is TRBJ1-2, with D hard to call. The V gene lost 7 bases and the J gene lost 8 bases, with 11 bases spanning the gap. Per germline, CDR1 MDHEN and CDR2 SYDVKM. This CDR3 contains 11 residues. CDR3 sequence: CASTTLRGYTF. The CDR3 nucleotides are TGTGCCAGCACTACCCTTCGGGGCTACACCTTC.

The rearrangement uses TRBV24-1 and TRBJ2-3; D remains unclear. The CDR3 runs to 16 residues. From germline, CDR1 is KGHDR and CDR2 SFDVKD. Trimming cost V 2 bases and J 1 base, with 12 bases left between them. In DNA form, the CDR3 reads TGTGCCACCAGTGATTCATCCAGGATCGGCACAGATACGCAGTATTTT. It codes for CATSDSSRIGTDTQYF.

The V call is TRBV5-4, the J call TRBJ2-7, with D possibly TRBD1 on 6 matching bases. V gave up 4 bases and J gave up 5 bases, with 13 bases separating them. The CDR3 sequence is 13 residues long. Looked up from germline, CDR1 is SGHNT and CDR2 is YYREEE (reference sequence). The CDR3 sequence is CASSTTGSHEQYF. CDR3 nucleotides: TGTGCCAGCAGCACAACAGGGTCCCACGAGCAGTACTTC.

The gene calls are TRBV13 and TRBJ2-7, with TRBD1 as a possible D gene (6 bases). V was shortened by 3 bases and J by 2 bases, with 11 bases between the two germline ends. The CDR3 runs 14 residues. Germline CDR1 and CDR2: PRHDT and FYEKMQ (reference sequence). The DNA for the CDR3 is TGTGCCAGCAGCTTCGAGGACAGAGCCTACGAGCAGTACTTC. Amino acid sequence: CASSFEDRAYEQYF.

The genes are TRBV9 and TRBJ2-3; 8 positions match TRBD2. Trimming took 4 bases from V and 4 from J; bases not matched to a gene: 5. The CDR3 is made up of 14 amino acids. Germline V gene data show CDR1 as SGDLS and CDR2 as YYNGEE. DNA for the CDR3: TGTGCCAGCAGCCCGGGGGGGCGCGCAGATACGCAGTATTTT. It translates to CASSPGGRADTQYF.

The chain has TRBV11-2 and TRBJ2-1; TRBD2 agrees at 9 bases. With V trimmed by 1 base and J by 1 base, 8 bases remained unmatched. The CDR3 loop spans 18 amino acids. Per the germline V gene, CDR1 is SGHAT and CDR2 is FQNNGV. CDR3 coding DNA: TGTGCCAGCAGCTTAGGCGGTAGCGGGAGCAAGTCCTACAATGAGCAGTTCTTC. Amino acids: CASSLGGSGSKSYNEQFF.

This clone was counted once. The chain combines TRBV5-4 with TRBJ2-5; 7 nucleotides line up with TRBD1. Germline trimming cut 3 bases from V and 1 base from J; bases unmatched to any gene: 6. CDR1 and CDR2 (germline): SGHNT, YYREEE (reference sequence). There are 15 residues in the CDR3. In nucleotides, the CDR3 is TGTGCCAGCAGCTCAGGGGGTGGCCCCCAAGAGACCCAGTACTTC. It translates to CASSSGGGPQETQYF.

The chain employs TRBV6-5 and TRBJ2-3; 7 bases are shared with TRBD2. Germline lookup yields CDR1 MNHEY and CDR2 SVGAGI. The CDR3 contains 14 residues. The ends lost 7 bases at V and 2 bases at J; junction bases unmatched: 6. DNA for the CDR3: TGTGCCAGCACTTGGACTAGATCCACAGATACGCAGTATTTT. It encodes CASTWTRSTDTQYF.

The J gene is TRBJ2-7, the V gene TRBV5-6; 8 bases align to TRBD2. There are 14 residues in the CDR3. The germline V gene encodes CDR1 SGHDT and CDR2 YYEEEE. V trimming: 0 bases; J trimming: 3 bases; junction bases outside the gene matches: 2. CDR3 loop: CASSLGLASYEQYF. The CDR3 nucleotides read TGTGCCAGCAGCTTGGGACTAGCGAGCTACGAGCAGTACTTC.

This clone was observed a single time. Written as DNA, the CDR3 is TGCGCCAGCAGATTAAGCGGGACCGTCTACGAGCAGTACTTC. Protein product: CASRLSGTVYEQYF. This chain links TRBV4-1 with TRBJ2-7; 7 bases fit TRBD2. The CDR3 contains 14 residues. Germline CDR1 is MGHRA and CDR2 is YSYEKL. V lost 6 bases and J lost 3; bases outside the gene matches: 8.

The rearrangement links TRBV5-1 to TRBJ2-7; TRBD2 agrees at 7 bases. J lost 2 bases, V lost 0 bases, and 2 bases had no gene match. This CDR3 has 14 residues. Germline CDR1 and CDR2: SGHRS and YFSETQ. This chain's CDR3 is CASSLGLAPYEQYF. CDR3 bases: TGCGCCAGCAGCTTGGGACTAGCCCCCTACGAGCAGTACTTC.

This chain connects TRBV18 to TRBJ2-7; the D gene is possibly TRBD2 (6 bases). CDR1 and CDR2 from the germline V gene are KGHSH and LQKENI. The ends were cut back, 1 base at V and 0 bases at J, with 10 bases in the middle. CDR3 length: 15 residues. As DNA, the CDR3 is TGTGCCAGCTCACCACTCGGGGGAACCTCCTACGAGCAGTACTTC. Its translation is CASSPLGGTSYEQYF.

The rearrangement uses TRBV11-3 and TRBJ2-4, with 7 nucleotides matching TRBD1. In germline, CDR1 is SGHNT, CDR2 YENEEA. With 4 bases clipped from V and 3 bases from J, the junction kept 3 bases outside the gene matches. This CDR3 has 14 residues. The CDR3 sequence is CASSSDRFKNIQYF. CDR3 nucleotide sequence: TGTGCCAGCAGCTCGGACAGGTTCAAAAACATTCAGTACTTC.

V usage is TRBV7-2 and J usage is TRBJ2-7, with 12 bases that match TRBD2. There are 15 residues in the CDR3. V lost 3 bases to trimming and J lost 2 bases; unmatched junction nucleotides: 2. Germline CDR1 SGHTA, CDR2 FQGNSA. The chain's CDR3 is CASSFRTSGAYEQYF. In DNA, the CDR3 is TGTGCCAGCAGCTTCCGGACTAGCGGGGCCTACGAGCAGTACTTC.

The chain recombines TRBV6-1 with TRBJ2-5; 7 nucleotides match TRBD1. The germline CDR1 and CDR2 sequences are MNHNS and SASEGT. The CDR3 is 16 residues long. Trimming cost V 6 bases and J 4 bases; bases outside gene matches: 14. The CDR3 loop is CASREPQGLWGETQYF. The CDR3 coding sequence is TGTGCCAGCAGGGAACCACAGGGGTTGTGGGGAGAGACCCAGTACTTC.

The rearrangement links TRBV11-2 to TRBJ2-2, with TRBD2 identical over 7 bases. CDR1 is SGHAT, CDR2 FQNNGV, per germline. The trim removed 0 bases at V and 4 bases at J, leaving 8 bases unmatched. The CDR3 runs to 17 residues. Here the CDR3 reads CASSLEGGLVLTGELFF. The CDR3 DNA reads TGTGCCAGCAGCTTAGAGGGAGGGTTGGTCCTCACCGGGGAGCTGTTTTTT.

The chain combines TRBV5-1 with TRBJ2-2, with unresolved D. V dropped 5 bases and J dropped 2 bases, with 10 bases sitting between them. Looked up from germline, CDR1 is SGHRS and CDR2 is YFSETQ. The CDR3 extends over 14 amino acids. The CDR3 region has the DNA TGCGCCAGCAGTCGGGTACCAAACACCGGGGAGCTGTTTTTT. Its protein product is CASSRVPNTGELFF.